These 28 T cell receptor beta chains came from one sample sequenced in a study of T-cell memory formation after mild COVID-19. One entry per CDR3 protein results from TCRdb running MiXCR on the 5' RACE reads. The top ten hold about a fifth of the sample, which has approximately 350,000 distinct CDR3 sequences, 13% seen once. The sample taken for sequencing was PBMCs or a T cell subset sorted from them (not recorded which). Every receptor here comes from a man between 18 and 35 years old who had mild COVID-19 (a few samples of this study predate the infection). Cell type and time point are not known.

The chain joins TRBV11-2 to TRBJ2-3; TRBD1 aligns across 7 bases. Germline CDR1 reads SGHAT; CDR2 reads FQNNGV. After removal of 5 bases from V and 6 bases from J, the junction contained 14 bases not matched to a gene. This CDR3 spans 16 amino acids. CDR3 coding DNA: TGTGCCAGCAGCCGCCTCCGGGACAGCCTCTTGGATACGCAGTATTTT. This sequence encodes CASSRLRDSLLDTQYF.

V is TRBV12-3 or TRBV12-4 and J is TRBJ2-7; 8 bases are shared with TRBD1. V was pared by 6 bases and J by 3 bases, with 7 bases of the junction left unmatched. This CDR3 has 14 amino acids. CDR3 protein: CASSRDRLGYEQYF. In DNA, the CDR3 is TGTGCCAGCAGCCGGGACAGGTTGGGCTACGAGCAGTACTTC.

This clonotype occurred a few times. The chain couples TRBV7-2 to TRBJ2-2; D unclear. The CDR3 contains 13 residues. V shed 5 bases and J shed 3 bases, with 7 bases lying between them. CDR1 SGHTA and CDR2 FQGNSA come from the germline V gene. The CDR3 DNA is TGTGCCAGCAGCCCTAAGTACACCGGGGAGCTGTTTTTT. This gives the protein CASSPKYTGELFF.

The chain uses TRBV4-3 and TRBJ1-1; the D is unclear. Germline V CDR1 and CDR2: LGHNA, YSLEER. This CDR3 has 16 residues. The V gene lost 0 bases and the J gene lost 4 bases, with 15 bases spanning the gap. The CDR3 region has the DNA TGCGCCAGCAGCCAAGACGCCGGGGTTGAACGCACTGAAGCTTTCTTT. Protein sequence: CASSQDAGVERTEAFF.

The rearrangement joins TRBV14 to TRBJ1-1; D ambiguous. CDR1 SGHDN and CDR2 FVKESK come from the germline V gene. The germline V and J ends were trimmed by 4 bases and 7 bases, with 13 bases remaining between them. This CDR3 spans 13 amino acids. CDR3 in DNA: TGTGCCAGCAGCCTGTTAGGGTCCGGTGAAGCTTTCTTT. This sequence encodes CASSLLGSGEAFF.

The CDR3 reads CASRAGGELFF. In nucleotides, the CDR3 is TGTGCCAGCCGTGCGGGCGGGGAGCTGTTTTTT. The gene calls are TRBV6-5 and TRBJ2-2; the D gene is possibly TRBD2 (5 bases). Germline CDR1 MNHEY, CDR2 SVGAGI. The CDR3 is made up of 11 amino acids. The ends were cut back, 8 bases at V and 7 bases at J, with 8 bases in the middle.

This clonotype occurred a few times. The chain carries TRBV9 and TRBJ2-7; possibly TRBD1 for D (6 bases). The CDR3 length is 13 residues. V was pared by 5 bases and J by 3 bases, with 12 bases between. The germline CDR1 and CDR2 sequences are SGDLS and YYNGEE. CDR3 DNA sequence: TGTGCCAGCAGTCGGGACACAGGCTACGAGCAGTACTTC. It specifies CASSRDTGYEQYF.

The CDR3 nucleotides are TGCAGTGCTAGAGCCCCGGCAGGGGGCGAGGGCTACACCTTC. Translation: CSARAPAGGEGYTF. The gene calls are TRBV20-1 and TRBJ1-2; 8 bases align to TRBD1. Trimming took 1 base from V and 8 from J; bases not matched to a gene: 9. CDR1 is DFQATT, CDR2 SNEGSKA, per germline (reference sequence). This CDR3 is 14 amino acids long.

V usage is TRBV2 and J usage is TRBJ1-4; 7 bases map to TRBD1. Germline CDR1 and CDR2: SNHLY and FYNNEI. The CDR3 has 13 amino acids. The junction had 6 bases not matched to a gene; V was cut back by 7 bases and J by 7 bases. CDR3 loop: CASTRGEGEKLFF. CDR3 in DNA: TGTGCCAGCACCAGGGGGGAAGGTGAAAAACTGTTTTTT. The variable domain in full, completed from reference TRBV2 and TRBJ1-4, reads EPEVTQTPSHQVTQMGQEVILRCVPISNHLYFYWYRQILGQKVEFLVSFYNNEISEKSEIFDDQFSVERPDGSNFTLKIRSTKLEDSAMYFCASTRGEGEKLFFGSGTQLSVL.

This clonotype turned up a few times. The chain uses TRBV7-8 and TRBJ1-1; possibly TRBD1 for D (5 bases). Between the trimmed V and J ends, which lost 4 bases and 7 bases, there was a span of 22 bases. Germline loops: CDR1 SGHVS, CDR2 FQNEAQ. There are 16 residues in the CDR3. CDR3 sequence (DNA): TGTGCCAGCAGCTCGGGCCCCGGACGGACAAGCAGTGAAGCTTTCTTT. Residues: CASSSGPGRTSSEAFF.

CDR3 region: CASSVGLAGRDTQYF. The CDR3 nucleotides are TGTGCCAGCAGCGTGGGACTAGCGGGGAGAGATACGCAGTATTTT. The chain is built from TRBV11-2 and TRBJ2-3; 13 bases align to TRBD2. CDR3 length: 15 residues. The trim removed 5 bases at V and 5 bases at J, leaving 4 bases unmatched. The V gene's germline CDR1 is SGHAT and CDR2 FQNNGV.

This clonotype appeared many times. V gene TRBV19 combines with J gene TRBJ1-1; TRBD1 matches 7 bases. Germline V lookup: CDR1 LNHDA, CDR2 SQIVND (reference sequence). The trim removed 6 bases at V and 3 bases at J, leaving 10 bases unmatched. The CDR3 sequence is 15 residues long. CDR3 residues: CASRGGQRSDTEAFF. In nucleotides, the CDR3 is TGTGCCAGTAGGGGGGGACAGAGGTCGGACACTGAAGCTTTCTTT.

The chain has TRBV19 and TRBJ1-2; D is undetermined. Between the trimmed V and J ends, which lost 10 bases and 1 base, there was a span of 10 bases. CDR3 size: 12 residues. CDR1 and CDR2 from the germline V gene are LNHDA and SQIVND (reference sequence). The CDR3 sequence is CATLENNYGYTF. CDR3 nucleotide sequence: TGTGCCACCCTGGAGAATAACTATGGCTACACCTTC.

The chain is built from TRBV2 and TRBJ2-2; no clear D. The germline V gene encodes CDR1 SNHLY and CDR2 FYNNEI. With 4 bases removed from V and 1 base from J, the gap between germline ends came to 7 bases. CDR3 size: 14 residues. CDR3 sequence (DNA): TGTGCCAGCAGTGGGGAACTGAACACCGGGGAGCTGTTTTTT. Translated, it gives CASSGELNTGELFF.

This clonotype was seen ten or more times. The chain links TRBV5-1 to TRBJ2-2; 7 bases are shared with TRBD2. CDR1 and CDR2 (germline): SGHRS, YFSETQ. The CDR3 runs to 14 residues. Unmatched junction bases numbered 4, after V lost 6 bases and J lost 2 bases. The CDR3 protein is CASMASGNTGELFF. CDR3 nucleotides: TGCGCCAGCATGGCTAGCGGTAACACCGGGGAGCTGTTTTTT.

The rearrangement uses TRBV3-1 and TRBJ2-7; no definite D call. Trimming removed 4 bases at V and 11 bases at J, with 12 bases between. The CDR3 consists of 11 residues. Germline CDR1 reads LGHDT; CDR2 reads YNNKEL (reference sequence). The CDR3 loop is CASSLGPPKYV. DNA of the CDR3: TGTGCCAGCAGCCTGGGCCCTCCTAAGTACGTC.

The chain carries TRBV10-3 and TRBJ2-7; D not resolved. V was trimmed by 7 bases and J by 0 bases, leaving 10 bases between them. The CDR3 consists of 13 residues. CDR1 and CDR2 from the germline V gene are ENHRY and SYGVKD. The CDR3 spells CAITPDPSYEQYF. The CDR3 nucleotides read TGTGCCATCACACCAGACCCCTCCTACGAGCAGTACTTC.

The chain uses TRBV7-6 and TRBJ2-7, with D perhaps matching TRBD1 (6 bases). Germline assignment: CDR1 SGHVS and CDR2 FNYEAQ. The CDR3 spans 13 residues. V was clipped by 1 base and J by 6 bases, with 10 bases between them. CDR3 bases: TGTGCCAGCAGCTTAGTAGGGGGTAGCGAGCAGTACGTC. As protein: CASSLVGGSEQYV.

This clonotype was counted only a few times. V usage is TRBV4-1 and J usage is TRBJ2-5; D might be TRBD2 (5 bases). The CDR3 covers 15 residues. Germline V gives CDR1 MGHRA, CDR2 YSYEKL. The V and J ends lost 0 bases and 6 bases respectively, with 14 bases between them. CDR3 amino acids: CASSQDGRGMKTQYF. Here the CDR3 DNA reads TGCGCCAGCAGCCAAGATGGACGGGGAATGAAGACCCAGTACTTC.

The J gene is TRBJ2-5, the V gene TRBV29-1; TRBD2 aligns across 10 bases. V was clipped by 5 bases and J by 5 bases; unmatched bases: 5. This CDR3 is built from 13 residues. Germline lookup yields CDR1 SQVTM and CDR2 ANQGSEA. The CDR3 bases are TGCAGCGTTAAAGCGGGGGGGCTTGAGACCCAGTACTTC. Protein product: CSVKAGGLETQYF. Filled out from reference TRBV29-1 and TRBJ2-5, the complete variable domain reads SAVISQKPSRDICQRGTSLTIQCQVDSQVTMMFWYRQQPGQSLTLIATANQGSEATYESGFVIDKFPISRPNLTFSTLTVSNMSPEDSSIYLCSVKAGGLETQYFGPGTRLLVL.

The chain links TRBV15 to TRBJ2-7; 8 positions match TRBD1. V lost 4 bases to trimming and J lost 5 bases; unmatched junction nucleotides: 10. CDR1 and CDR2 from the germline V gene are LNHNV and YYDKDF (reference sequence). The CDR3 covers 15 residues. The CDR3 loop is CATSNRTGPGDEQYF. DNA of the CDR3: TGTGCCACCAGCAATCGGACAGGGCCAGGAGACGAGCAGTACTTC.

This clonotype was recorded at least ten times. This chain links TRBV9 with TRBJ1-1; 9 bases line up with TRBD1. The germline CDR1 and CDR2 sequences are SGDLS and YYNGEE. This CDR3 has 15 residues. J lost 1 base, V lost 3 bases, and 4 bases had no gene match. The CDR3 coding sequence is TGTGCCAGCAGCGCCGGGACAGGGTCGAACACTGAAGCTTTCTTT. It is translated as CASSAGTGSNTEAFF. Variable domain in full (rest from reference TRBV9 and TRBJ1-1): DSGVTQTPKHLITATGQRVTLRCSPRSGDLSVYWYQQSLDQGLQFLIQYYNGEERAKGNILERFSAQQFPDLHSELNLSSLELGDSALYFCASSAGTGSNTEAFFGQGTRLTVV.

The rearrangement uses TRBV6-6 and TRBJ1-6; no clear D gene. The CDR3 runs 14 residues. Per germline, CDR1 MNHNY and CDR2 SVGAGI (reference sequence). The V gene lost 7 bases and the J gene lost 8 bases, with 15 bases spanning the gap. The CDR3 is CASTLYGSDSPLHF. As DNA, the CDR3 is TGTGCCAGCACCCTATATGGTTCGGATTCACCCCTCCACTTT.

The chain couples TRBV20-1 to TRBJ2-7; D call uncertain. Between the trimmed V and J ends, which lost 1 base and 2 bases, there was a span of 15 bases. This CDR3 has 15 amino acids. Germline lookup yields CDR1 DFQATT and CDR2 SNEGSKA (reference sequence). The CDR3 DNA reads as TGCAGTGCTAGAGGGTCGACCGCTAACCCCTACGAGCAGTACTTC. Translated, it gives CSARGSTANPYEQYF.

This clonotype has a count of ten or more. The chain joins TRBV12-3 or TRBV12-4 to TRBJ2-1; 7 positions agree with TRBD2. After removal of 2 bases from V and 8 bases from J, the junction contained 3 bases not matched to a gene. There are 13 residues in the CDR3. The CDR3: CASSLLAADEQFF. The CDR3 bases are TGTGCCAGCAGTTTACTAGCGGCCGATGAGCAGTTCTTC.

The chain employs TRBV27 and TRBJ1-1; D ambiguous. The CDR3 length is 12 residues. From germline, CDR1 is MNHEY and CDR2 SMNVEV (reference sequence). V dropped 6 bases and J dropped 2 bases, with 7 bases sitting between them. CDR3 sequence reads: CASRFSNTEAFF. For the CDR3, the DNA is TGTGCCAGCAGGTTCAGTAACACTGAAGCTTTCTTT.

The gene calls are TRBV7-7 and TRBJ2-1, with TRBD2 matching over 13 bases. In germline, CDR1 is SSHAT, CDR2 FNYEAQ (reference sequence). The V gene end was trimmed by 3 bases and the J gene end by 9 bases; junction bases not matched to a gene: 5. The CDR3 is 15 residues long. The chain's CDR3 is CASSLGLAGNGEQFF. In nucleotides, the CDR3 is TGTGCCAGCAGCTTGGGACTAGCGGGGAATGGTGAGCAGTTCTTC.

The sample holds a few counts of this clonotype. The CDR3 sequence is CAISRTLEETQYF. The CDR3 region has the DNA TGTGCCATCAGTCGGACACTGGAAGAGACCCAGTACTTC. The rearrangement uses TRBV10-3 and TRBJ2-5; TRBD1 is a possible D gene (5 bases). This CDR3 comprises 13 residues. The germline V gene encodes CDR1 ENHRY and CDR2 SYGVKD. V was trimmed by 5 bases and J by 3 bases, leaving 10 bases between them.